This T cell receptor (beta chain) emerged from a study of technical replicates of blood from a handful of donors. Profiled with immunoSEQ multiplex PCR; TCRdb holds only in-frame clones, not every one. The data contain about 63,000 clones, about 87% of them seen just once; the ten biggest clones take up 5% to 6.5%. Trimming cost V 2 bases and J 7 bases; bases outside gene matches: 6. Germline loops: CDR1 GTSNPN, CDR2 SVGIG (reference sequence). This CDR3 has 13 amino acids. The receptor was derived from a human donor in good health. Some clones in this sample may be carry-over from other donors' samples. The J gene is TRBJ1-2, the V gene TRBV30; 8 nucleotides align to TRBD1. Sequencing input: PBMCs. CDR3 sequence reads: CAWSTTTGVGYTF. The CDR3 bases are TGTGCCTGGAGTACGACGACAGGGGTTGGCTACACCTTC.